Below are 25 T cell receptor beta chains sequenced from a single sample in a study of blood T cell repertoires in COVID-19. Sequenced by immunoSEQ multiplex PCR; TCRdb stores in-frame clones only, minus some. The table lists around 220,000 clones, 70% to 90% of them singletons, with around 2.2% in the top ten. The sample consisted of peripheral blood. These receptors came from a woman aged 40 to 49 who had recovered from COVID-19.

For the CDR3, the DNA is TGTGCCAGCAACATTAGAGGACAGGGCTATGGCTACACCTTC. Translated: CASNIRGQGYGYTF. The rearrangement uses TRBV5-4 and TRBJ1-2; TRBD1 agrees at 8 bases. The junction had 8 bases not matched to a gene; V was cut back by 6 bases and J by 4 bases. The CDR3 is 14 amino acids. CDR1 is SGHNT, CDR2 YYREEE, per germline (reference sequence).

The sample holds a few counts of this clone. The CDR3 nucleotides are TGTGCCAGCAGCTTTGGGATCGGACAGCGGTACACTGAAGCTTTCTTT. As protein: CASSFGIGQRYTEAFF. V and J are TRBV5-4 and TRBJ1-1; possible D gene TRBD1, 6 bases. Trimming removed 2 bases at V and 3 bases at J, with 17 bases between. Germline V gene sequence: CDR1 SGHNT, CDR2 YYREEE (reference sequence). This CDR3 comprises 16 residues.

V is TRBV30 and J is TRBJ1-2, with D perhaps TRBD1 (6 bases). CDR1 GTSNPN and CDR2 SVGIG come from the germline V gene (reference sequence). CDR3 length: 15 amino acids. With 1 base removed from V and 6 bases from J, the gap between germline ends came to 18 bases. Here the CDR3 reads CAWSDTGGESDGYTF. The DNA of the CDR3 is TGTGCCTGGAGTGACACGGGGGGCGAAAGTGATGGCTACACCTTC.

The rearrangement links TRBV6-6 to TRBJ2-7; 9 positions match TRBD1. CDR1 is MNHNY and CDR2 is SVGAGI in the germline V gene (reference sequence). V dropped 2 bases and J dropped 1; count of bases not matched to a gene: 3. This CDR3 has 15 residues. The CDR3 here is CASSYDDRGSYEQYF. The DNA for the CDR3 is TGTGCCAGCAGTTACGATGACAGGGGGTCCTACGAGCAGTACTTC.

The V and J genes are TRBV11-3 and TRBJ1-1; 9 bases fit TRBD1. The length of the CDR3 is 16 residues. Germline V lookup: CDR1 SGHNT, CDR2 YENEEA. V lost 1 base and J lost 3; bases outside the gene matches: 6. The CDR3 protein is CASSLGRRDRDTEAFF. Here the CDR3 DNA reads TGTGCCAGCAGCTTAGGCCGCCGGGACAGGGACACTGAAGCTTTCTTT.

The rearrangement joins TRBV24-1 to TRBJ2-1, with 11 bases lining up with TRBD1. J was trimmed by 12 bases and V by 1 base; bases with no gene match: 7. Germline V gene data show CDR1 as KGHDR and CDR2 as SFDVKD. The CDR3 is 15 amino acids. The CDR3 region has the DNA TGTGCCACCAGTGATTTAGGGACAGGGGGACGTGGGCAGTTCTTC. Its translation: CATSDLGTGGRGQFF.

The chain is built from TRBV4-3 and TRBJ1-6, with D possibly being TRBD1 (6 bases). The CDR3 contains 15 residues. The V gene lost 1 base and the J gene lost 5 bases, with 9 bases spanning the gap. CDR1 is LGHNA and CDR2 is YSLEER in the germline V gene. Here the CDR3 DNA reads TGCGCCAGCAGCCAAGGGACAGTGGATAATTCACCCCTCCACTTT. Amino acids: CASSQGTVDNSPLHF.

The gene calls are TRBV4-1 and TRBJ1-6; 9 nucleotides match TRBD1. V trimming: 2 bases; J trimming: 7 bases; junction bases outside the gene matches: 3. The length of the CDR3 is 15 residues. Germline CDR1 is MGHRA and CDR2 is YSYEKL. The CDR3 reads CASSQWDRENSPLHF. As DNA, the CDR3 is TGCGCCAGCAGCCAATGGGACAGGGAGAATTCACCCCTCCACTTT.

The gene calls are TRBV6-2 or TRBV6-3 and TRBJ1-5; D is undetermined. The V and J ends lost 0 bases and 4 bases respectively, with 10 bases between them. CDR3 length: 15 amino acids. In germline, CDR1 is MNHEY, CDR2 SVGEGT. Here the CDR3 DNA reads TGTGCCAGCAGTTACTCTTCAGGATCAAATCAGCCCCAGCATTTT. This codes for CASSYSSGSNQPQHF.

The chain links TRBV7-8 to TRBJ2-7; 8 bases align to TRBD2. This CDR3 comprises 15 residues. The germline CDR1 and CDR2 sequences are SGHVS and FQNEAQ. The V and J ends lost 1 base and 0 bases, in that order; junction bases with no gene match: 2. The CDR3 here is CASSLERGSSYEQYF. CDR3 coding DNA: TGTGCCAGCAGCTTAGAGCGGGGGAGCTCCTACGAGCAGTACTTC.

The genes are TRBV19 and TRBJ2-1; D unresolved. The CDR3 runs to 15 residues. Germline CDR1 is LNHDA and CDR2 is SQIVND (reference sequence). V lost 1 base, J lost 7 bases, and 14 bases lay in between. The CDR3 here is CASSIGFYGSNEQFF. The CDR3, as DNA: TGTGCCAGTAGTATAGGTTTTTACGGGTCGAATGAGCAGTTCTTC.

This clone was observed a handful of times. V gene TRBV30 combines with J gene TRBJ2-7; perhaps TRBD2 as D (6 bases). Germline V CDR1 and CDR2: GTSNPN, SVGIG (reference sequence). CDR3 length: 19 residues. Between the trimmed V and J ends, which lost 3 bases and 0 bases, there was a span of 27 bases. CDR3 protein: CAWSPIIPRGGKSSYEQYF. The CDR3 coding sequence is TGTGCCTGGAGCCCAATTATTCCTAGGGGCGGGAAAAGCTCCTACGAGCAGTACTTC.

The chain is built from TRBV9 and TRBJ2-1; the D gene is possibly TRBD2 (7 bases). V gave up 0 bases and J gave up 7 bases, with 14 bases separating them. CDR3 size: 15 residues. In germline, CDR1 is SGDLS, CDR2 YYNGEE. CDR3 loop: CASSVAGGGQNEQFF. In DNA, the CDR3 is TGTGCCAGCAGCGTAGCTGGGGGGGGGCAGAATGAGCAGTTCTTC. The full variable domain, in which reference TRBV9 and TRBJ2-1 provide the parts outside the CDR3, is DSGVTQTPKHLITATGQRVTLRCSPRSGDLSVYWYQQSLDQGLQFLIQYYNGEERAKGNILERFSAQQFPDLHSELNLSSLELGDSALYFCASSVAGGGQNEQFFGPGTRLTVL.

This clone was detected a few times. The chain joins TRBV6-2 or TRBV6-3 to TRBJ2-6, with TRBD1 matching 10 bases. In germline, CDR1 is MNHEY, CDR2 SVGEGT. V was pared by 4 bases and J by 2 bases, with 8 bases of the junction left unmatched. The CDR3 is 18 amino acids. CDR3 coding DNA: TGTGCCAGCAGTTTGAGGGGACAGGGGAAGGCTGGGGCCAACGTCCTGACTTTC. Its protein is CASSLRGQGKAGANVLTF.

J is TRBJ1-6 and V is TRBV19; 7 nucleotides agree with TRBD1. The germline CDR1 and CDR2 sequences are LNHDA and SQIVND (reference sequence). There are 15 residues in the CDR3. V gave up 4 bases and J gave up 8 bases; unmatched junction bases: 8. This CDR3 reads CASSTEQGSDSPLHF. As DNA, the CDR3 is TGTGCCAGTAGTACGGAACAGGGGTCCGATTCACCCCTCCACTTT.

The chain carries TRBV7-3 and TRBJ2-7; 11 bases are shared with TRBD1. Germline V gene data show CDR1 as SGHTA and CDR2 as FQGTGA. The CDR3 is 15 residues long. V was pared by 5 bases and J by 3 bases, with 6 bases of the junction left unmatched. CDR3 DNA sequence: TGTGCCAGCAGCCCTGGGACAGGGGGAAGCTACGAGCAGTACTTC. Translation: CASSPGTGGSYEQYF.

This clone has more than one count but fewer than ten. The chain is built from TRBV7-2 and TRBJ2-5; 8 bases line up with TRBD2. The CDR3 consists of 16 residues. V shed 3 bases and J 5 bases; nucleotides not matched to a gene: 11. The germline CDR1 and CDR2 sequences are SGHTA and FQGNSA. CDR3 loop: CASSLSISGSQETQYF. In DNA, the CDR3 is TGTGCCAGCAGCTTGAGTATAAGCGGGAGTCAGGAGACCCAGTACTTC.

This clone appeared once. The chain is built from TRBV30 and TRBJ2-7; weak D call: TRBD2 (6 bases). Germline-derived CDR1 and CDR2 are GTSNPN and SVGIG (reference sequence). The ends were cut back, 4 bases at V and 6 bases at J, with 13 bases in the middle. This CDR3 is 12 amino acids long. CDR3 residues: CAWIRGRGEQYF. CDR3 coding DNA: TGTGCCTGGATCCGGGGGAGAGGCGAGCAGTACTTC.

Note on this clone: Within the sample, other DNA sequences also encode this same CDR3. This chain connects TRBV5-4 to TRBJ1-1; D gene ambiguous. V lost 1 base to trimming and J lost 1 base, with 5 bases between them. The CDR3 is 13 amino acids. Germline V gene sequence: CDR1 SGHNT, CDR2 YYREEE (reference sequence). CDR3 region: CASSLRGNTEAFF. The CDR3 coding sequence is TGTGCCAGCAGCTTGCGCGGGAACACTGAAGCTTTCTTT.

The rearrangement uses TRBV5-8 and TRBJ2-6; D call uncertain. Deletions cut 3 bases from V and 3 bases from J, with 10 bases between. The CDR3 runs 15 residues. Germline V gene data show CDR1 as SGHTS and CDR2 as YDEGEE. CDR3 nucleotide sequence: TGTGCCAGCAGCTCGCGGTACGGTGGGGCCAACGTCCTGACTTTC. It codes for CASSSRYGGANVLTF.

The V call is TRBV5-1, the J call TRBJ2-7; D might be TRBD1 (6 bases). The CDR3 extends over 15 amino acids. The V end lost 1 base, the J end lost 2 bases, and 13 bases lay between the germline ends. From germline, CDR1 is SGHRS and CDR2 YFSETQ. The CDR3 spells CASSLTGSTTYEQYF. DNA for the CDR3: TGCGCCAGCAGCTTGACAGGGTCCACAACCTACGAGCAGTACTTC.

The chain couples TRBV7-9 to TRBJ2-7; TRBD2 matches 7 bases. J was trimmed by 3 bases and V by 7 bases; bases with no gene match: 9. The CDR3 has 14 amino acids. Germline CDR1 reads SEHNR; CDR2 reads FQNEAQ (reference sequence). CDR3 sequence: CASTRGVEGYEQYF. CDR3 DNA sequence: TGTGCCAGCACCCGGGGGGTTGAGGGCTACGAGCAGTACTTC. Using reference TRBV7-9 and TRBJ2-7 for the parts outside the CDR3, the full variable domain is DTGVSQNPRHKITKRGQNVTFRCDPISEHNRLYWYRQTLGQGPEFLTYFQNEAQLEKSRLLSDRFSAERPKGSFSTLEIQRTEQGDSAMYLCASTRGVEGYEQYFGPGTRLTVT.

J is TRBJ2-7 and V is TRBV11-3; TRBD1 is a possible D gene (6 bases). The CDR3 totals 16 residues. Germline CDR1 and CDR2: SGHNT and YENEEA. V lost 3 bases, J lost 0 bases, and 15 bases lay in between. This chain's CDR3 is CASSLGHPPSSYEQYF. In DNA, the CDR3 is TGTGCCAGCAGCTTGGGACACCCGCCCAGCTCCTACGAGCAGTACTTC. Variable domain in full (rest from reference TRBV11-3 and TRBJ2-7): EAGVVQSPRYKIIEKKQPVAFWCNPISGHNTLYWYLQNLGQGPELLIRYENEEAVDDSQLPKDRFSAERLKGVDSTLKIQPAELGDSAVYLCASSLGHPPSSYEQYFGPGTRLTVT.

The rearrangement joins TRBV6-2 or TRBV6-3 to TRBJ1-4; tentative D call: TRBD1 (5 bases). Germline V gene lookup returns CDR1 MNHEY and CDR2 SVGEGT. Trimming stripped 5 bases from V and 8 bases from J, with 15 bases between. This CDR3 region has 14 residues. CDR3 sequence reads: CASSPRQYREKLFF. The CDR3 bases are TGTGCCAGCAGTCCAAGACAGTATAGAGAAAAACTGTTTTTT.

This chain's CDR3 is CASSRDGGKGEKLFF. The CDR3 nucleotides read TGTGCCAGCAGCAGAGATGGGGGGAAGGGTGAAAAACTGTTTTTT. The chain recombines TRBV7-2 with TRBJ1-4; a weak D match, TRBD1 (5 bases). Germline lookup yields CDR1 SGHTA and CDR2 FQGNSA. This CDR3 is built from 15 residues. V gave up 5 bases and J gave up 7 bases, with 17 bases separating them.